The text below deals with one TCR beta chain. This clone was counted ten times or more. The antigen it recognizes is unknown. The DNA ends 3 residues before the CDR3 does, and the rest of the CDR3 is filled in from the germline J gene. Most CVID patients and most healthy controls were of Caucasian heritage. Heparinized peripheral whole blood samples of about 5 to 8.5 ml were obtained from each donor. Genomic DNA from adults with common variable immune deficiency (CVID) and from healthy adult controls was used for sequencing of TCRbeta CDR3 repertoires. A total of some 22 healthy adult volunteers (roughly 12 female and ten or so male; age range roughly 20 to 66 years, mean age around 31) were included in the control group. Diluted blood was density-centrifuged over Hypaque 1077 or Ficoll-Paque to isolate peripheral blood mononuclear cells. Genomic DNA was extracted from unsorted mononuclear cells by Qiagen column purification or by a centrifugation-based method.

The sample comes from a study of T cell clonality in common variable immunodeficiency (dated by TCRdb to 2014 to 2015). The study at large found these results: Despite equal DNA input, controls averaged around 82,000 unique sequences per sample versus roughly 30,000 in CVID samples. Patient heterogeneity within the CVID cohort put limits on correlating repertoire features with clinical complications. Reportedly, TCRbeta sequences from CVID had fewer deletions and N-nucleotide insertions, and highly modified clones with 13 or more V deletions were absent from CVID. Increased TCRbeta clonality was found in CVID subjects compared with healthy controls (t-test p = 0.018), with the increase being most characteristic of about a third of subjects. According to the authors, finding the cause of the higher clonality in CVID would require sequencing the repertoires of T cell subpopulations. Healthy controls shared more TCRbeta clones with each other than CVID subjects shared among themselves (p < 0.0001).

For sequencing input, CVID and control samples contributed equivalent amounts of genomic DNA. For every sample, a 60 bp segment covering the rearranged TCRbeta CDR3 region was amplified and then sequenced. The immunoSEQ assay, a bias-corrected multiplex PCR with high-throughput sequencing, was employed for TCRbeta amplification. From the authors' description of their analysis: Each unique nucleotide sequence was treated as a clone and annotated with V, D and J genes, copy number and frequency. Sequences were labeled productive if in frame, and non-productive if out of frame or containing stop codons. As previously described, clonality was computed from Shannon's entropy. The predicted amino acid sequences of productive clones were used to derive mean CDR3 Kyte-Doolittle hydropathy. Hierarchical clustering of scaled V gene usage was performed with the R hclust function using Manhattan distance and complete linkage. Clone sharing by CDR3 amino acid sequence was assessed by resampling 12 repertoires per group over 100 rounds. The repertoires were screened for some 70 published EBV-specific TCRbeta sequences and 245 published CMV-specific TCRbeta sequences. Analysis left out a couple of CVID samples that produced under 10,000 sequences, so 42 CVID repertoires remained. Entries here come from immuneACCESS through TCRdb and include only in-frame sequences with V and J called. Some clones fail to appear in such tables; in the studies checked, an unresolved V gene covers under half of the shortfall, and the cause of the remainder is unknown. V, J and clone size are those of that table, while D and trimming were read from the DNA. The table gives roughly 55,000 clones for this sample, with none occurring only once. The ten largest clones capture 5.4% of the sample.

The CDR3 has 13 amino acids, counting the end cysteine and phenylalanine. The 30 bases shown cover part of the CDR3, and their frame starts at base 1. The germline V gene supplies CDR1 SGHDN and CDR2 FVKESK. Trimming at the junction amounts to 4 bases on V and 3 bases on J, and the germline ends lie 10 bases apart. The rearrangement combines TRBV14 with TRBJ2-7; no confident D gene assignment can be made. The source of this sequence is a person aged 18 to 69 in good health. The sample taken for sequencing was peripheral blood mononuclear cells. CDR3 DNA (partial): TGTGCCAGCAGCCTGGGTAACAGCTACGAG. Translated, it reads CASSLGNSYE. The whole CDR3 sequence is CASSLGNSYEQYF.